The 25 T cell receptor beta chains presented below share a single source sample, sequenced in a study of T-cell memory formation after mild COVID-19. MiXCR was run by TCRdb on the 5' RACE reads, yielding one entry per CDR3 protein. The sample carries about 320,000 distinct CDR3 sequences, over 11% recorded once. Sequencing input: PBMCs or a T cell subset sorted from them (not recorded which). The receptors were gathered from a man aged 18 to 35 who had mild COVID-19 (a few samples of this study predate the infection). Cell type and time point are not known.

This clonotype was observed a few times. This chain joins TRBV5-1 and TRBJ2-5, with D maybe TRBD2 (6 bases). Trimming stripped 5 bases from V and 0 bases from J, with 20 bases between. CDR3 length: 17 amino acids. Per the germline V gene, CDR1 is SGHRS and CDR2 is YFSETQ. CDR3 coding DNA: TGCGCCAGCAGACCCTCCGGGGGAGTTCGGTACCAAGAGACCCAGTACTTC. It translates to CASRPSGGVRYQETQYF.

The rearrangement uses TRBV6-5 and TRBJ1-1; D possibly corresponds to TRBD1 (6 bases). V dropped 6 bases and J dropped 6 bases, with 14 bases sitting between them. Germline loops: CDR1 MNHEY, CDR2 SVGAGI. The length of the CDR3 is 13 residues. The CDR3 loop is CASRLTGIPEAFF. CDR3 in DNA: TGTGCCAGCAGACTTACAGGGATTCCTGAAGCTTTCTTT.

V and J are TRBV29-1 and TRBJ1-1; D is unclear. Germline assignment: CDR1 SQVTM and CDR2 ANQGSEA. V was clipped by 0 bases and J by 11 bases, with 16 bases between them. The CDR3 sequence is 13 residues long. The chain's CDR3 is CSVEDPPVGLAFF. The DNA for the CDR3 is TGCAGCGTTGAAGATCCCCCGGTGGGTCTGGCTTTCTTT.

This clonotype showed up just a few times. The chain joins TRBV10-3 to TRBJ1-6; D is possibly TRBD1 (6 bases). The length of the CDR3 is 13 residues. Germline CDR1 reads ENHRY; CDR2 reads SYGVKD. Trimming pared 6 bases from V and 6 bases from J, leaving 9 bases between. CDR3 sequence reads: CAISVRGNSPLHF. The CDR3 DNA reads TGTGCCATCAGCGTCAGGGGTAATTCACCCCTCCACTTT.

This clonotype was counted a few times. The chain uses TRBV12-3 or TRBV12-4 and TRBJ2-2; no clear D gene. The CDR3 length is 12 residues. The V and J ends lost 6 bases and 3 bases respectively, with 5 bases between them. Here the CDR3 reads CASRRDTGELFF. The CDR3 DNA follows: TGTGCCAGCAGGCGCGACACCGGGGAGCTGTTTTTT.

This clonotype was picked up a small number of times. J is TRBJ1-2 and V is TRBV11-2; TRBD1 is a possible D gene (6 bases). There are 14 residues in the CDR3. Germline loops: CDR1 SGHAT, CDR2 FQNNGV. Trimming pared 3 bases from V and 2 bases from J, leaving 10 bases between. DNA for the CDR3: TGTGCCAGCAGCTTCGGGGGCGCCAACTATGGCTACACCTTC. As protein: CASSFGGANYGYTF.

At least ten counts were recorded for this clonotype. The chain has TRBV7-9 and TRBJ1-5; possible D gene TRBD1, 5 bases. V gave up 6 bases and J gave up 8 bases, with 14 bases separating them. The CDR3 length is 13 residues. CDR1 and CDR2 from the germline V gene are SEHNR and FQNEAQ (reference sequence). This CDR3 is CASSDSALEPQHF. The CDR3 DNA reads TGTGCCAGCAGTGACAGCGCCCTGGAGCCCCAGCATTTT.

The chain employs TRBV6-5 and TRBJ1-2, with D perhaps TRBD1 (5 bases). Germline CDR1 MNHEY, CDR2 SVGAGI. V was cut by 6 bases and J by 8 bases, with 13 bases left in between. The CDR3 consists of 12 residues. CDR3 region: CASRTSGAGYTF. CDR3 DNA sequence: TGTGCCAGCAGAACCTCCGGGGCCGGCTACACCTTC.

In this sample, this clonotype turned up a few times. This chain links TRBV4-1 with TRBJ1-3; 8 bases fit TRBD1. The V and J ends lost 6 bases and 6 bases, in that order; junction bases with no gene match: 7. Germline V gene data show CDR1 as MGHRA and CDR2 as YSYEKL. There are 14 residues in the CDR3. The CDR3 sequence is CASRRPGGENTIYF. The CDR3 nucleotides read TGCGCCAGCAGGCGGCCAGGGGGCGAAAACACCATATATTTT.

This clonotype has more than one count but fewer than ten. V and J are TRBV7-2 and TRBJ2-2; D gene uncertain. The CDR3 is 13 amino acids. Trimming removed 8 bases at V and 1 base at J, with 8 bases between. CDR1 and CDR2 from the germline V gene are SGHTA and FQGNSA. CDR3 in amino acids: CASEAVNTGELFF. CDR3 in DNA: TGTGCCAGCGAGGCGGTGAACACCGGGGAGCTGTTTTTT.

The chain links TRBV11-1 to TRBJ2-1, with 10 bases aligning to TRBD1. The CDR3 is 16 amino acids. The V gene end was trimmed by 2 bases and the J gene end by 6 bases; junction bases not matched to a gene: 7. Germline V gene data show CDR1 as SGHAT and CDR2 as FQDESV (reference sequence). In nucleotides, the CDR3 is TGTGCCAGCAGCTTACGGAGGGGACAGGGGTCCAATGAGCAGTTCTTC. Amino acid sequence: CASSLRRGQGSNEQFF. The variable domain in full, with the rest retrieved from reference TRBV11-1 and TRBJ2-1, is EAEVAQSPRYKITEKSQAVAFWCDPISGHATLYWYRQILGQGPELLVQFQDESVVDDSQLPKDRFSAERLKGVDSTLKIQPAELGDSAMYLCASSLRRGQGSNEQFFGPGTRLTVL.

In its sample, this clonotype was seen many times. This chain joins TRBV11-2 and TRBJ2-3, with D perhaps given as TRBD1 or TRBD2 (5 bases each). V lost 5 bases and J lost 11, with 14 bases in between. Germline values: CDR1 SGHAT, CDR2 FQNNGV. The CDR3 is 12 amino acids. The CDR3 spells CASSPGTSRQYF. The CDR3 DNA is TGTGCCAGCAGCCCTGGGACCTCGCGGCAGTATTTT.

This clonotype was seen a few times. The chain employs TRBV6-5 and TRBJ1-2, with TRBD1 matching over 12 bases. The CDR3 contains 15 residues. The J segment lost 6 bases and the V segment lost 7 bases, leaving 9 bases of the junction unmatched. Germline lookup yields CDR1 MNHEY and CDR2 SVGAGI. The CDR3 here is CASIQPGTGGDGYTF. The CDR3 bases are TGTGCCAGCATTCAACCCGGGACAGGGGGCGATGGCTACACCTTC.

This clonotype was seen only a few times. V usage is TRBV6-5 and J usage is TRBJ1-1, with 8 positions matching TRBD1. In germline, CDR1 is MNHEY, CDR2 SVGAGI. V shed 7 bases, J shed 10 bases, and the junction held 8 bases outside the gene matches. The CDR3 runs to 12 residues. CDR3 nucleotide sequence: TGTGCCAGCACAGGCAGGGGGCGAGGAGCTTTCTTT. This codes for CASTGRGRGAFF.

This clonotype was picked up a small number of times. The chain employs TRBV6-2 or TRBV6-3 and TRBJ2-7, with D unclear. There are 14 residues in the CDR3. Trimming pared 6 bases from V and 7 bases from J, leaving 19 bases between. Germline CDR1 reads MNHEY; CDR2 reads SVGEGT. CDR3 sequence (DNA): TGTGCCAGCAGCTTACAACAAGGAATAGGGGAGCAGTACTTC. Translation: CASSLQQGIGEQYF.

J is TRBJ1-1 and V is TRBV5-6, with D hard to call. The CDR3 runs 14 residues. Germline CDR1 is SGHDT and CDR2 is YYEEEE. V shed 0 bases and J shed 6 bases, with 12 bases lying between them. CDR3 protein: CASSLVSGYAEAFF. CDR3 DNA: TGTGCCAGCAGCTTGGTTTCGGGGTACGCTGAAGCTTTCTTT.

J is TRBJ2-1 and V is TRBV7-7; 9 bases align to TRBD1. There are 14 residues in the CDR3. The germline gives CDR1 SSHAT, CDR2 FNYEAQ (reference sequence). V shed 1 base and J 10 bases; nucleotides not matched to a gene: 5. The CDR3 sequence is CASSLGTGDWEQFF. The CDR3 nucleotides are TGTGCCAGCAGCTTAGGGACAGGGGATTGGGAGCAGTTCTTC.

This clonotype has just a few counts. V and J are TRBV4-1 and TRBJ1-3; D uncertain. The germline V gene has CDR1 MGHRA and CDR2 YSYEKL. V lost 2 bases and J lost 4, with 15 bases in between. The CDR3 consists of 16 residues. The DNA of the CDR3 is TGCGCCAGCAGCCAAACTCGGAAGTTCCGGGGAAACACCATATATTTT. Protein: CASSQTRKFRGNTIYF.

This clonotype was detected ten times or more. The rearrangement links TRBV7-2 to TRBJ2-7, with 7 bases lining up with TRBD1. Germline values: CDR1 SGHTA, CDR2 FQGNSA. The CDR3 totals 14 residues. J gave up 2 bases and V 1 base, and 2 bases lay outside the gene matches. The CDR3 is CASSLVGQTYEQYF. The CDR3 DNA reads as TGTGCCAGCAGCTTAGTGGGACAGACCTACGAGCAGTACTTC.

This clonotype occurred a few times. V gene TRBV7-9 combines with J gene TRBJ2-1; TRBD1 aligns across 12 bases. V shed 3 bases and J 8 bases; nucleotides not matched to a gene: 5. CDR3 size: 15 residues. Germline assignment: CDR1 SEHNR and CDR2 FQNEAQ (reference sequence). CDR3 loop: CASSFTGTGGDEQFF. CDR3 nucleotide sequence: TGTGCCAGCAGCTTCACCGGGACAGGGGGCGATGAGCAGTTCTTC.

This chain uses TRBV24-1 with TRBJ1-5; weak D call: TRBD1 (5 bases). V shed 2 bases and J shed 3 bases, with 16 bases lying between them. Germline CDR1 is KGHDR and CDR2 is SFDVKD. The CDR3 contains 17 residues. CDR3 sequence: CATSDSRQPLDNQPQHF. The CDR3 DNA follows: TGTGCCACCAGTGATTCCCGACAGCCACTTGACAATCAGCCCCAGCATTTT.

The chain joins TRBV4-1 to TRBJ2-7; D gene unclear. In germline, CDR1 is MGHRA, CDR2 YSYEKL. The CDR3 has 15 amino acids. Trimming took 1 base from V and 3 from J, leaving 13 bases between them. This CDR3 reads CASSQVPGGHYEQYF. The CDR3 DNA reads TGCGCCAGCAGCCAAGTCCCCGGTGGGCACTACGAGCAGTACTTC.

As DNA, the CDR3 is TGCAGCGTTTCCGGCCGCTGGGGGGACACAGATACGCAGTATTTT. Its translation: CSVSGRWGDTDTQYF. The genes are TRBV29-1 and TRBJ2-3, with a weak D call TRBD2 (6 bases). The CDR3 contains 15 residues. The V and J ends lost 5 bases and 2 bases respectively, with 17 bases between them. Germline V gives CDR1 SQVTM, CDR2 ANQGSEA.

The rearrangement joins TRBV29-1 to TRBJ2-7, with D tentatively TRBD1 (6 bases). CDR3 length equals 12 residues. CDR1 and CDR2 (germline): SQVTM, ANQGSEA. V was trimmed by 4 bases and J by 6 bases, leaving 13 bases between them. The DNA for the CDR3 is TGCAGCGTTGGAGCCAGAGGGGGCGAGCAGTACGTC. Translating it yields CSVGARGGEQYV.

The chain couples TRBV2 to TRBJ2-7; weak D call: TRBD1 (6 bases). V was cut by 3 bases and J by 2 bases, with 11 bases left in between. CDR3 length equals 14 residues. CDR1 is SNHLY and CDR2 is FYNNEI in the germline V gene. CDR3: CASSEGHGTYEQYV. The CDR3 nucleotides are TGTGCCAGCAGTGAGGGACACGGCACCTACGAGCAGTACGTC.